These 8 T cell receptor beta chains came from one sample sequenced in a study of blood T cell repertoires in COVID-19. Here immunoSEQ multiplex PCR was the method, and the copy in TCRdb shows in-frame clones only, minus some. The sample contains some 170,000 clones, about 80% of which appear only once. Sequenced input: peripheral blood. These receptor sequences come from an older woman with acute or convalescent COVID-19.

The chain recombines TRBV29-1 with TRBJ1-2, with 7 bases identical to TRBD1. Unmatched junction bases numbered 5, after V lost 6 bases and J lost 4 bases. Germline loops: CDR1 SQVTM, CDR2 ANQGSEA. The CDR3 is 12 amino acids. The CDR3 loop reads CSVHRGTYGYTF. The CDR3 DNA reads TGCAGCGTCCACAGGGGAACCTATGGCTACACCTTC.

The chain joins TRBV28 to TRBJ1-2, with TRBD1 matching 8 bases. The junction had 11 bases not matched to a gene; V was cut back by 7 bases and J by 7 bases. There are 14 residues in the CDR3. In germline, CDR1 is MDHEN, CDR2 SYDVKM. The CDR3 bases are TGTGCCAGCATTAAGGACAGGGTAATGGGTGGCTACACCTTC. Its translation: CASIKDRVMGGYTF.

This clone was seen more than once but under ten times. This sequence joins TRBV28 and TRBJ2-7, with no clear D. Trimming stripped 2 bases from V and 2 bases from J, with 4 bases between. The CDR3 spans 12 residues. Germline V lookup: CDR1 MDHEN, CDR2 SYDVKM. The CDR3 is CASSLQTYEQYF. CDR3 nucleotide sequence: TGTGCCAGCAGTTTACAGACCTACGAGCAGTACTTC.

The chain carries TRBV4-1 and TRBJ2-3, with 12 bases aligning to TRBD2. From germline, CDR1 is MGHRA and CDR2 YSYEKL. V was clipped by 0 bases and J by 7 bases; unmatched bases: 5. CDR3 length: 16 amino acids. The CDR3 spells CASSQDRLAGVNTQYF. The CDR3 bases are TGCGCCAGCAGCCAAGATCGACTAGCGGGGGTGAATACGCAGTATTTT.

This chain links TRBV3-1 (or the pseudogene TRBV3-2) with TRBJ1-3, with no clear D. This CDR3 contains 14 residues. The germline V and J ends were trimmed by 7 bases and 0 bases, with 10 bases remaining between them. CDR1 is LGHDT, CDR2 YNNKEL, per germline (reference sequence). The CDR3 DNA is TGTGCCAGCACGAGACAAGGCTCTGGAAACACCATATATTTT. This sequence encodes CASTRQGSGNTIYF.

CDR3 in amino acids: CASSIRLAGNNGELFF. CDR3 DNA: TGTGCCAGTAGTATACGACTAGCGGGGAATAACGGGGAGCTGTTTTTT. The rearrangement links TRBV19 to TRBJ2-2; 11 nucleotides align to TRBD2. The CDR3 consists of 16 residues. Per the germline V gene, CDR1 is LNHDA and CDR2 is SQIVND (reference sequence). V was clipped by 2 bases and J by 7 bases; unmatched bases: 6.

The CDR3 DNA reads TGCGCCAGCAGCCCGATTCAGTCCACCGCAACCAAAAACATTCAGTACTTC. It translates to CASSPIQSTATKNIQYF. The chain couples TRBV5-1 to TRBJ2-4; no definite D call. The V end was cut by 4 bases, the J end by 2 bases, with 19 bases between. The CDR3 totals 17 residues. The germline CDR1 and CDR2 sequences are SGHRS and YFSETQ. Using reference TRBV5-1 and TRBJ2-4 for the parts outside the CDR3, the full variable domain is KAGVTQTPRYLIKTRGQQVTLSCSPISGHRSVSWYQQTPGQGLQFLFEYFSETQRNKGNFPGRFSGRQFSNSRSEMNVSTLELGDSALYLCASSPIQSTATKNIQYFGAGTRLSVL.

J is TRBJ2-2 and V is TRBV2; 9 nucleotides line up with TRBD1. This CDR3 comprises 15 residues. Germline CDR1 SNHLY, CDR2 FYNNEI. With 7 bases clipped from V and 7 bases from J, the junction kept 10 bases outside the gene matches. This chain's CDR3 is CASTGKGQGFGELFF. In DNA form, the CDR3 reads TGTGCCAGCACAGGAAAAGGACAGGGGTTCGGGGAGCTGTTTTTT. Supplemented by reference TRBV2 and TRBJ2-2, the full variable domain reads EPEVTQTPSHQVTQMGQEVILRCVPISNHLYFYWYRQILGQKVEFLVSFYNNEISEKSEIFDDQFSVERPDGSNFTLKIRSTKLEDSAMYFCASTGKGQGFGELFFGEGSRLTVL.